Presented here are 3 T cell receptor beta chains from one specimen sequenced in a study of shared T cell receptors in the human thymus. Repertoires were generated with immunoSEQ multiplex PCR, while TCRdb's copy carries only in-frame clones and drops some. Found here are 700,000 to 750,000 clones, approximately 85% of them singletons; the top ten hold around 0.0099%. This same sample was also part of a study on human thymus T cells.

The specimen sequenced was thymocytes. Receptor source: a girl in the first two years of life with a congenital heart defect.

The chain links TRBV4-1 to TRBJ1-1; 9 nucleotides match TRBD1. V trimming: 4 bases; J trimming: 5 bases; junction bases outside the gene matches: 8. CDR1 is MGHRA and CDR2 is YSYEKL in the germline V gene. The CDR3 is 15 residues long. CDR3 DNA sequence: TGCGCCAGCAGCCCAGGGGACAGGGATCGAACTGAAGCTTTCTTT. Encoded protein: CASSPGDRDRTEAFF.

The genes are TRBV29-1 and TRBJ1-3; D is perhaps TRBD1 (6 bases). The CDR3 covers 17 residues. Trimming stripped 4 bases from V and 4 bases from J, with 23 bases between. Germline-derived CDR1 and CDR2 are SQVTM and ANQGSEA. The CDR3 loop reads CSVGVGQGSGEGNTIYF. The CDR3 region has the DNA TGCAGCGTTGGAGTTGGGCAGGGGTCAGGGGAAGGAAACACCATATATTTT. Supplemented by reference TRBV29-1 and TRBJ1-3, the full variable domain reads SAVISQKPSRDICQRGTSLTIQCQVDSQVTMMFWYRQQPGQSLTLIATANQGSEATYESGFVIDKFPISRPNLTFSTLTVSNMSPEDSSIYLCSVGVGQGSGEGNTIYFGEGSWLTVV.

This clone was counted a single time. The chain links TRBV6-4 to TRBJ1-1, with 8 positions matching TRBD1. CDR1 is MRHNA, CDR2 SNTAGT, per germline. This CDR3 comprises 23 residues. The ends lost 2 bases at V and 3 bases at J; junction bases unmatched: 29. The CDR3 reads CASSDHRGYGRGGVVFIYTEAFF. The CDR3 DNA is TGTGCCAGCAGTGACCACAGGGGGTATGGGCGAGGCGGTGTGGTTTTTATCTACACTGAAGCTTTCTTT.